This T cell receptor beta chain comes out of a study of CD8 T cells in ankylosing spondylitis. General study results and limits: A number of the motif variants had already been described in reactive arthritis synovial fluid and blood. Significant enrichment of disease-linked clones was reported in matched ankylosing spondylitis synovial fluid.

This clonotype occurred a few times. Its antigen remains unidentified. The V and J ends lost 4 bases and 7 bases respectively, with 12 bases between them. This CDR3 is 13 amino acids long. Germline V CDR1 and CDR2: SGHRS, YFSETQ. TCRdb called the 5' RACE reads again in MiXCR, with one record for every CDR3 protein. Found here are roughly 40,000 distinct CDR3 sequences, more than 15% of them singletons; the top ten hold about 49%. The sample taken for sequencing was blood. This sequence originates from a male donor with ankylosing spondylitis or in good health (not recorded which). The chain links TRBV5-1 to TRBJ2-1; D is perhaps TRBD2 (6 bases). CDR3 nucleotides: TGCGCCAGCAGCGTGACTAGATCGAATGAGCAGTTCTTC. As protein: CASSVTRSNEQFF. Looking up the rest from reference TRBV5-1 and TRBJ2-1 gives the full variable domain: KAGVTQTPRYLIKTRGQQVTLSCSPISGHRSVSWYQQTPGQGLQFLFEYFSETQRNKGNFPGRFSGRQFSNSRSEMNVSTLELGDSALYLCASSVTRSNEQFFGPGTRLTVL.